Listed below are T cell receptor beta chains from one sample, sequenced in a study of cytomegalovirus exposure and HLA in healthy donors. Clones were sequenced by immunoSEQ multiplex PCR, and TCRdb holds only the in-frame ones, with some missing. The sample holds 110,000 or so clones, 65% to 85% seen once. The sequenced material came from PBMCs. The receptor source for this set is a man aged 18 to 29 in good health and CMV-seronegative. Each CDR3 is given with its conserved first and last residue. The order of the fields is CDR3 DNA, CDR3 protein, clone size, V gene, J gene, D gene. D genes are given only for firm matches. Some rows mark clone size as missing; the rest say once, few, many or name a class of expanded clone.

TGTGCCAGCAGCTTGGACAGGGCCAATGAGCAGTTCTTC,CASSLDRANEQFF,NA,TRBV5-4,TRBJ2-1,NA
TGTGCCAGCAGCCCCGACAGGCCTGAGACAGATACGCAGTATTTT,CASSPDRPETDTQYF,few,TRBV6-5,TRBJ2-3,NA
TGCGCCAGCAGCCGAGCAGAAACAGGCATCACTAATGAAAAACTGTTTTTT,CASSRAETGITNEKLFF,few,TRBV4-1,TRBJ1-4,NA
TGTGCCTGGAGTCCGAACACTGGACTAGCGGAGTACAATGAGCAGTTCTTC,CAWSPNTGLAEYNEQFF,NA,TRBV30,TRBJ2-1,TRBD2
TGTGCCAGCAGCCGACTTTTAGCGGGAGTCACCTACGAGCAGTACTTC,CASSRLLAGVTYEQYF,NA,TRBV21-1,TRBJ2-7,NA
TGTGCCAGTAGTGCCGTAGGCGGAGAGACCTACGAGCAGTACTTC,CASSAVGGETYEQYF,NA,TRBV19,TRBJ2-7,NA
TGTGCCAGTAGTTTAGGGGGACAGCAAGAGACCCAGTACTTC,CASSLGGQQETQYF,NA,TRBV19,TRBJ2-5,TRBD1
TGTGCCTGGAGATCAGGGGGCGGTGGCTACACCTTC,CAWRSGGGGYTF,NA,TRBV30,TRBJ1-2,TRBD1
TGCAGCGCCGACGGACTTGGGATCGGGGAGCTGTTTTTT,CSADGLGIGELFF,NA,TRBV29-1,TRBJ2-2,NA
TGCGCCAGCAGCCAACAGGGGGCATCTGGAAACACCATATATTTT,CASSQQGASGNTIYF,NA,TRBV5-1,TRBJ1-3,TRBD1
TGTGCCAGCAGCTTAGATCGAGCAGATACGCAGTATTTT,CASSLDRADTQYF,NA,TRBV7-3,TRBJ2-3,NA
TGTGCCAGCAGCTCTACCGGGACAGGGTACTACGAGCAGTACTTC,CASSSTGTGYYEQYF,NA,TRBV7-9,TRBJ2-7,TRBD1
TGTGCCAGCAGTTTTTCGGGGGCCAACGTCCTGACTTTC,CASSFSGANVLTF,NA,TRBV27,TRBJ2-6,NA